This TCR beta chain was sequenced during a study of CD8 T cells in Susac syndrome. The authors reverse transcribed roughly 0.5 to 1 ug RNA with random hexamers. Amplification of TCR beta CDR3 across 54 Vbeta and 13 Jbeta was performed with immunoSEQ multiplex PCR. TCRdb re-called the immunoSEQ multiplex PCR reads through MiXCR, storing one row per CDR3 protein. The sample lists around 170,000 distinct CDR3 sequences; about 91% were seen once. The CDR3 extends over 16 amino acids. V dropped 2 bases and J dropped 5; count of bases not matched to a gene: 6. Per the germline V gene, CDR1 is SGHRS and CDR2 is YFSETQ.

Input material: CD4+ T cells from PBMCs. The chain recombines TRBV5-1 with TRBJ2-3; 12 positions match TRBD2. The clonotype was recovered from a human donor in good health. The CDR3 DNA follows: TGCGCCAGCAGCTTTCGGACTAGCGGGGCCAGAGATACGCAGTATTTT. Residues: CASSFRTSGARDTQYF.